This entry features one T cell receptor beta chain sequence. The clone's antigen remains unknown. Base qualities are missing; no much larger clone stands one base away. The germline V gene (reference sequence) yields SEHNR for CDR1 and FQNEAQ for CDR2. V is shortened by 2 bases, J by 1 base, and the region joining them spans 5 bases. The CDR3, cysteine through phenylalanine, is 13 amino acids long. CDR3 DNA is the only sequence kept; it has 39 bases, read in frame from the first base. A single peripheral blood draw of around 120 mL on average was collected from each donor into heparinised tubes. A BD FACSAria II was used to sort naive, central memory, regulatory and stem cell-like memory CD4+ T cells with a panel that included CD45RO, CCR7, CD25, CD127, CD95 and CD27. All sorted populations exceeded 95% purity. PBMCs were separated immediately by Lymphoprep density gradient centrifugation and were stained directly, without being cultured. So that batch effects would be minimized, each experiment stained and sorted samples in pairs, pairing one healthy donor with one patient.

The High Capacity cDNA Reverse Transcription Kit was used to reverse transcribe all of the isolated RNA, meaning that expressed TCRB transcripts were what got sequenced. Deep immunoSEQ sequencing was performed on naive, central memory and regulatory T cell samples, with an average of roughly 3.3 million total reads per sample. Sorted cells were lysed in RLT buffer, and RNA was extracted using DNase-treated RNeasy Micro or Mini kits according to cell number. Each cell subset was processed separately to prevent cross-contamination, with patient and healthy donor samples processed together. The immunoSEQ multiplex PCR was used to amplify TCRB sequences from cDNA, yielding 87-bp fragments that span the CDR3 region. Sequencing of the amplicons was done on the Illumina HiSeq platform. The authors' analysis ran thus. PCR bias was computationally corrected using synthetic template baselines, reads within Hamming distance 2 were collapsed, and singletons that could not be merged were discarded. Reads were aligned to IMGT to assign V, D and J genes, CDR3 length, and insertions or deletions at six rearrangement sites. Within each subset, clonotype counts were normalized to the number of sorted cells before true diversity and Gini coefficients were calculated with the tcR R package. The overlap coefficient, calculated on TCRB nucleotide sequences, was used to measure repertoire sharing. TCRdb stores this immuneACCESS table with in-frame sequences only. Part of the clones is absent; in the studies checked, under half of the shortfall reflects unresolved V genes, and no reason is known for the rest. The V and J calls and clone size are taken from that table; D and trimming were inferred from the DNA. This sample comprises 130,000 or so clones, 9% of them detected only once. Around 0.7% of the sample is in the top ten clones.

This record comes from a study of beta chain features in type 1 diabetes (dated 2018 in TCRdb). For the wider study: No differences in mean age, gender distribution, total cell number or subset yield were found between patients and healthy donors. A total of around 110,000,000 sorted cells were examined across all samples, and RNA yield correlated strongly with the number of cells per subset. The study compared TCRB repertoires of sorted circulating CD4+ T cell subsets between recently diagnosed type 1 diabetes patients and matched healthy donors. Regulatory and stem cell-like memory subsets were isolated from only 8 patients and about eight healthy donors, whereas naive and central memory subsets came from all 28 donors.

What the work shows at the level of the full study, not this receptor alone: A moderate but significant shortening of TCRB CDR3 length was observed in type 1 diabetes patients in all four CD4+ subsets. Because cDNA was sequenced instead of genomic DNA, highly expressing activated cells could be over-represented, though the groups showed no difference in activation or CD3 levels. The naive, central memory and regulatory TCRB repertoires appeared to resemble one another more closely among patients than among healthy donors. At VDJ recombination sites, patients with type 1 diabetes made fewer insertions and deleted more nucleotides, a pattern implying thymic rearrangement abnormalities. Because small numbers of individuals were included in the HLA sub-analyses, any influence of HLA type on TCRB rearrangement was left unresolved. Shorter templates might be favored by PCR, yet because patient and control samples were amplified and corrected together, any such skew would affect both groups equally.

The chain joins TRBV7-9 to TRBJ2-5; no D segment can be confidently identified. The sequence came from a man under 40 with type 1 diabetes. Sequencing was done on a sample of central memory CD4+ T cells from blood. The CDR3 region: CASSLYSQETQYF. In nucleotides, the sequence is TGTGCCAGCAGCTTATACAGCCAAGAGACCCAGTACTTC.